These T cell receptor beta chains were read from a single sample in a study of blood T cell repertoires in COVID-19. Libraries were prepared by immunoSEQ multiplex PCR; TCRdb keeps only in-frame clonotypes and omits some of them. Here the sample spans 160,000 or so clones, roughly 80% being singletons. Sequenced: PBMCs or T cells enriched from blood (not recorded which). These receptors were collected from a woman in her sixties who had recovered from COVID-19. The CDR3 runs from the conserved cysteine through the conserved F or W. Fields, in order: V gene, J gene, CDR3 length, clone size, CDR3 protein. Where a row states a size, it is once, few, many or the class of an expanded clone; other rows omit it.

>TRBV30|TRBJ1-4|14|-
CAWSRGGTNEKLFF
>TRBV10-3|TRBJ2-4|17|-
CAISPGQEMLAKNIQYF
>TRBV3-1/TRBV3-2|TRBJ1-2|13|-
CASSQQGNYGYTF
>TRBV6-2/TRBV6-3|TRBJ2-4|15|few
CASSYIQGAKNIQYF
>TRBV5-5|TRBJ2-4|15|once
CASSLGQLAKNIQYF
>TRBV10-1|TRBJ1-1|15|-
CASSDRPTGRTEAFF
>TRBV6-6|TRBJ2-3|14|once
CASIYGRVSDTQYF
>TRBV24-1|TRBJ2-2|16|-
CATSDSRQGRTGELFF
>TRBV7-8|TRBJ2-5|18|-
CASSFQPGLAGGQETQYF
>TRBV6-5|TRBJ1-2|14|-
CASRVQVIGYGYTF
>TRBV7-3|TRBJ1-2|13|-
CASSPGTGNGYTF
>TRBV7-2|TRBJ2-7|17|few
CASSLTASGGAWYEQYF
>TRBV2|TRBJ1-1|14|many
CASIRGGIRTEAFF
>TRBV27|TRBJ2-3|13|-
CASSSRGPDTQYF
>TRBV2|TRBJ1-4|16|-
CASTRGQVQLNEKLFF
>TRBV19|TRBJ2-1|14|-
CASSRAGGNDEQFF
>TRBV19|TRBJ1-2|13|few
CASSILNFYGYTF
>TRBV2|TRBJ2-7|13|once
CAGAGGGGYEQYF
>TRBV12-5|TRBJ1-1|15|-
CASGLGTGPNTEAFF
>TRBV9|TRBJ1-2|13|-
CASSVAPRDFYTF
>TRBV18|TRBJ2-2|16|-
CASSPPTGGTTGELFF
>TRBV7-9|TRBJ2-7|14|-
CASSTRDRDYEQYF
>TRBV10-1|TRBJ2-7|12|-
CASGASGGPLHF
>TRBV28|TRBJ1-5|16|-
CASRIPGQVSNQPQHF
>TRBV6-5|TRBJ1-1|14|-
CASSLGGYGTEAFF
>TRBV7-9|TRBJ1-3|15|-
CASSPAGWTGNTIYF
>TRBV5-1|TRBJ2-7|13|-
CASNFNGEHEQYF
>TRBV20-1|TRBJ2-5|14|-
CSASSSGGRETQYF
>TRBV5-6|TRBJ1-4|14|-
CASSLVGAREKLFF
>TRBV5-6|TRBJ1-2|14|once
CASSLGTSGYGYTF
>TRBV5-1|TRBJ2-4|14|-
CASSDHRGDNIQYF
>TRBV7-8|TRBJ1-2|15|-
CASSLERQGSYGYTF
>TRBV25-1|TRBJ1-4|16|-
CASSSIREPTNEKLFF
>TRBV24-1|TRBJ1-5|12|few
CATSVGNQPQHF
>TRBV6-5|TRBJ1-5|15|-
CASRVGQGGNQPQHF
>TRBV6-1|TRBJ1-5|13|-
CASSERVVEPQHF
>TRBV14|TRBJ1-4|16|-
CASSTGSGRRNEKLFF
>TRBV9|TRBJ1-1|12|few
CASSVVDTEAFF
>TRBV18|TRBJ2-5|16|-
CASSPQRGARDVTQYF
>TRBV27|TRBJ2-3|19|-
CASSLSGLAGGGSTDTQYF
>TRBV6-5|TRBJ1-6|15|-
CASRQHGDYNSPLHF
>TRBV3-1/TRBV3-2|TRBJ2-2|14|-
CASSRGQGSGELFF
>TRBV2|TRBJ2-7|15|once
CASSGNRGPYYEQYF
>TRBV6-2/TRBV6-3|TRBJ2-7|12|few
CASSRDTYEQYF
>TRBV7-2|TRBJ1-6|16|-
CASSSPGTGDNSPLHF
>TRBV5-1|TRBJ2-2|18|-
CASSSGLAGGPNTGELFF
>TRBV5-4|TRBJ2-5|16|-
CASSFRYGQGKETQYF
>TRBV2|TRBJ2-1|14|-
CASSVQGAYNEQFF
>TRBV19|TRBJ1-5|15|once
CASIPGGWSNQPQHF
>TRBV6-5|TRBJ1-2|12|-
CASSYSQRGYTF